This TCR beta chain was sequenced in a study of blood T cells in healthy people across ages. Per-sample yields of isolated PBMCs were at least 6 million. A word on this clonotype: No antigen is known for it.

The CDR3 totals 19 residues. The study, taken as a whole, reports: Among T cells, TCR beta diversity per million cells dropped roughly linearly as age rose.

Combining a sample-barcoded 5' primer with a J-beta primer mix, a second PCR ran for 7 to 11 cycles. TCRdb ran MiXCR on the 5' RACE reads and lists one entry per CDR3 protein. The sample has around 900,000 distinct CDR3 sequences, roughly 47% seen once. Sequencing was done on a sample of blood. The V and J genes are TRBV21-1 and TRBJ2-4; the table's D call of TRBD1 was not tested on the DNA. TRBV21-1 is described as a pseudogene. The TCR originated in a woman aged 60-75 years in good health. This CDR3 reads CASSKAGTGWGRAKNIQYF. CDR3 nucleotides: TGTGCCAGCAGCAAAGCCGGGACGGGATGGGGTAGGGCCAAAAACATTCAGTACTTC.